This TCR beta chain originates from a study of metastatic and nonmetastatic thyroid tumors. V was trimmed by 4 bases and J by 0 bases, leaving 11 bases between them. This CDR3 has 14 amino acids. CDR1 SGHKS and CDR2 YYEKEE come from the germline V gene (reference sequence). No treatment of any kind had been given to any patient before thyroid surgery. Via MiXCR, TCRdb re-called the PCR reads. Among about 16,000 clones listed, about 33% were seen once. The receptor was isolated from a male donor with papillary thyroid cancer or a benign thyroid nodule (not recorded which). Some clones in this sample may be carry-over from other donors' samples. V usage is TRBV5-5 and J usage is TRBJ2-7; D assignment may be TRBD1 or TRBD2 (5 bases each). The sample consisted of tumor tissue. In nucleotides, the CDR3 is TGTGCCAGCAGCCGGGGCAGGAGCTCCTACGAGCAGTACTTC. This sequence encodes CASSRGRSSYEQYF. Full variable domain (missing parts from reference TRBV5-5 and TRBJ2-7): DAGVTQSPTHLIKTRGQQVTLRCSPISGHKSVSWYQQVLGQGPQFIFQYYEKEERGRGNFPDRFSARQFPNYSSELNVNALLLGDSALYLCASSRGRSSYEQYFGPGTRLTVT.